This TCR beta chain was captured in a study of OX40 agonist ivuxolimab in advanced cancers. Across the study: A male proportion of approximately 80% was recorded, with mean age around 60 years and range roughly 23 to 79. Broader study findings: At doses 0.1 to 3.0 mg/kg, CD4+ and CD8+ clones expanded.

There are 12 residues in the CDR3. Germline assignment: CDR1 SNHLY and CDR2 FYNNEI. V gave up 6 bases and J gave up 7 bases, with 7 bases separating them. Worth noting for this clone: Antigen unknown.

Produced via immunoSEQ multiplex PCR; TCRdb's table is partial and in-frame only. The sample yields around 60,000 clones, approximately 85% seen once. Material: CD4+ or CD8+ T cells sorted from blood, obtained in a trial of the OX40 agonist ivuxolimab. This TCR was recovered from an adult with an advanced solid tumor such as melanoma, head and neck, liver or kidney cancer. V gene TRBV2 combines with J gene TRBJ1-6; D may be TRBD1 (5 bases). The CDR3 DNA follows: TGTGCCAGCAGGCGACAGAATTCACCCCTCCACTTT. Amino acid sequence: CASRRQNSPLHF. The whole variable domain, filled in from reference TRBV2 and TRBJ1-6, reads EPEVTQTPSHQVTQMGQEVILRCVPISNHLYFYWYRQILGQKVEFLVSFYNNEISEKSEIFDDQFSVERPDGSNFTLKIRSTKLEDSAMYFCASRRQNSPLHFGNGTRLTVT.